These T cell receptor beta chains were read from a single sample in a study of T cells in Graves' hyperthyroidism and ophthalmopathy. Each CDR3 protein gets one entry after TCRdb re-called the multiplex PCR reads with MiXCR. The sample yields over 650,000 distinct CDR3 sequences, 15% to 20% seen once. Sequencing used blood. All receptors come from a man between 18 and 29 years old with Graves' hyperthyroidism. Each CDR3 is given with its conserved first and last residue. A D gene is named only where the DNA matches it firmly. Where a row states a size, it is once, few, many or the class of an expanded clone; other rows omit it.

D gene: NA; J gene: TRBJ2-3; clone size: many; V gene: TRBV7-2; CDR3 DNA: TGTGCCAGCAGCCGAGCGGGTTTCACAGATACGCAGTATTTT; CDR3 protein: CASSRAGFTDTQYF
D gene: NA; J gene: TRBJ2-5; clone size: NA; V gene: TRBV29-1; CDR3 DNA: TGCAGCGCACTTAGGGGGACGTCCGAGACCCAGTACTTC; CDR3 protein: CSALRGTSETQYF
D gene: NA; J gene: TRBJ1-1; clone size: many; V gene: TRBV28; CDR3 DNA: TGTGCCAGCAGTTCAGGACCGGGACAGAACACTGAAGCTTTCTTT; CDR3 protein: CASSSGPGQNTEAFF
D gene: NA; J gene: TRBJ2-7; clone size: few; V gene: TRBV7-9; CDR3 DNA: TGTGCCAGCAGCTTAGCGGGAGTCAACGAGCAGTACTTC; CDR3 protein: CASSLAGVNEQYF
D gene: NA; J gene: TRBJ1-1; clone size: NA; V gene: TRBV7-9; CDR3 DNA: TGTGCCAGCAGCCATGGGGGGCAGGGGACTGAAGCTTTCTTT; CDR3 protein: CASSHGGQGTEAFF
D gene: NA; J gene: TRBJ2-1; clone size: NA; V gene: TRBV5-1; CDR3 DNA: TGCGCCAGCAGCTTGGATTGGTCAGCGGCTAGCGTTAGGAATGAGCAGTTCTTC; CDR3 protein: CASSLDWSAASVRNEQFF
D gene: NA; J gene: TRBJ2-3; clone size: NA; V gene: TRBV11-2; CDR3 DNA: TGTGCCAGCAGCTTGCCTCTCTTTGGAGATACGCAGTATTTT; CDR3 protein: CASSLPLFGDTQYF
D gene: NA; J gene: TRBJ2-7; clone size: many; V gene: TRBV6-2/TRBV6-3; CDR3 DNA: TGTGCCAGCAGAGCCACATTCAGGGCCGAGCAGTACTTC; CDR3 protein: CASRATFRAEQYF
D gene: TRBD1; J gene: TRBJ2-3; clone size: few; V gene: TRBV29-1; CDR3 DNA: TGCAGCGTGGACAGGGGGTTAGCCACAGATACGCAGTATTTT; CDR3 protein: CSVDRGLATDTQYF
D gene: TRBD1; J gene: TRBJ1-6; clone size: NA; V gene: TRBV29-1; CDR3 DNA: TGCAGCGTCCAGTCCGACAGGGGGATTAATAATTCACCCCTCCACTTT; CDR3 protein: CSVQSDRGINNSPLHF
D gene: NA; J gene: TRBJ2-5; clone size: many; V gene: TRBV2; CDR3 DNA: TGTGCCAGCACTTTCACGGGTAGACAAGAGACCCAGTACTTC; CDR3 protein: CASTFTGRQETQYF
D gene: TRBD1; J gene: TRBJ2-7; clone size: NA; V gene: TRBV29-1; CDR3 DNA: TGCAGCGTTGGGACAGGGGTCTCCTACGAGCAGTACTTC; CDR3 protein: CSVGTGVSYEQYF
D gene: NA; J gene: TRBJ2-7; clone size: many; V gene: TRBV6-2/TRBV6-3; CDR3 DNA: TGTGCCAGCAGTACCCGGGCCTACTCCTACGAGCAGTACTTC; CDR3 protein: CASSTRAYSYEQYF
D gene: NA; J gene: TRBJ1-5; clone size: many; V gene: TRBV12-3/TRBV12-4; CDR3 DNA: TGTGCCAGCAGTTTGCTAGAGGGTCAGCCCCAGCATTTT; CDR3 protein: CASSLLEGQPQHF
D gene: TRBD1; J gene: TRBJ1-1; clone size: many; V gene: TRBV28; CDR3 DNA: TGTGCCAGCAGTTTACCGGGACCCAGGGGGGCTGAAGCTTTCTTT; CDR3 protein: CASSLPGPRGAEAFF
D gene: TRBD1; J gene: TRBJ2-1; clone size: many; V gene: TRBV5-5; CDR3 DNA: TGTGCCAGCAGCTACCGGGACAGGCGCTCCTACAATGAGCAGTTCTTC; CDR3 protein: CASSYRDRRSYNEQFF